This TCR beta chain was recovered during a study of OX40 agonist ivuxolimab in advanced cancers. Assay used: immunoSEQ multiplex PCR; TCRdb lists only in-frame clones, some missing. The profile shows roughly 70,000 clones, approximately 80% of them singletons. This clone is a singleton in its sample. V shed 4 bases, J shed 7 bases, and the junction held 5 bases outside the gene matches. The germline gives CDR1 GTSNPN, CDR2 SVGIG (reference sequence). This CDR3 spans 12 amino acids. Sequencing used CD4+ or CD8+ T cells sorted from blood, obtained in a trial of the OX40 agonist ivuxolimab. The J gene is TRBJ2-3, the V gene TRBV30, with 7 bases that match TRBD2. The receptor was isolated from an adult with an advanced solid tumor such as melanoma, head and neck, liver or kidney cancer. The CDR3 loop reads CAWTSGLYTQYF. In DNA, the CDR3 is TGTGCCTGGACTAGCGGCCTTTATACGCAGTATTTT.